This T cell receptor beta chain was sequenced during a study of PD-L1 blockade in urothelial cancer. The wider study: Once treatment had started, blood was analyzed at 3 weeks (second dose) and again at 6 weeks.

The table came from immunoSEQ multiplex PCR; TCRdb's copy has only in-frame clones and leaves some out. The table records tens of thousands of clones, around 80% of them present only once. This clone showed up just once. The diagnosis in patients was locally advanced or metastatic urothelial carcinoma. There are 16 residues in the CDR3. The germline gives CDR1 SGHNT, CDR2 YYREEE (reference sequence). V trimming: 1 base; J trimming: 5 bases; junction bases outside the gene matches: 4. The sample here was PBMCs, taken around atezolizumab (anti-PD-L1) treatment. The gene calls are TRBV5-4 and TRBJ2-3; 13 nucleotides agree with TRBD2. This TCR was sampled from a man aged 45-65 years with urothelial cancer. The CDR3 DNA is TGTGCCAGCAGCTTGTGGACTAGCGGGGGAGTAGATACGCAGTATTTT. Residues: CASSLWTSGGVDTQYF.